A selection of T cell receptor beta chains follows, all from one sample in a study of T cell repertoires in cytomegalovirus infection. TCRdb used MiXCR to reprocess the reads, holding one entry per CDR3 protein. The sample contains around 300,000 distinct CDR3 sequences, more than 8% of which appear only once. The sample was PBMCs. The receptors originated from a human donor in good health (CMV status not recorded). Some clones in this sample may be carry-over from other donors' samples. Both conserved end residues are part of each CDR3. The D gene is left open where the match is weak. Not every row has a clone size; where given, it reads once, few, many or a size class.

d_call: TRBD2
j_call: TRBJ2-1
clone_size: few
v_call: TRBV7-2
cdr3_nt: TGTGCCAGCAGCTTAGTGTTCGGAGCGGGAGGGGGTGAGCAGTTCTTC
cdr3_aa: CASSLVFGAGGGEQFF

d_call: .
j_call: TRBJ1-2
clone_size: .
v_call: TRBV27
cdr3_nt: TGTGCCAGCAGCACGGACATCCGAAGCTCCTATGGCTACACCTTC
cdr3_aa: CASSTDIRSSYGYTF

d_call: .
j_call: TRBJ2-2
clone_size: few
v_call: TRBV12-3/TRBV12-4
cdr3_nt: TGTGCCAACGGGATCAGGAACACCGGGGAGCTGTTTTTT
cdr3_aa: CANGIRNTGELFF

d_call: .
j_call: TRBJ1-5
clone_size: .
v_call: TRBV20-1
cdr3_nt: TGCAGTGCTAGTCTGGGGGTTAATCAGCCCCAGCATTTT
cdr3_aa: CSASLGVNQPQHF

d_call: .
j_call: TRBJ2-3
clone_size: .
v_call: TRBV4-1
cdr3_nt: TGCGCCAGCAGCCAGGCGTTGGTCACAGATACGCAGTATTTT
cdr3_aa: CASSQALVTDTQYF

d_call: .
j_call: TRBJ1-6
clone_size: many
v_call: TRBV7-2
cdr3_nt: TGTGCCAGCAGCTCCCCCCGACCTGCTGGTAATTCACCCCTCCACTTT
cdr3_aa: CASSSPRPAGNSPLHF

d_call: .
j_call: TRBJ1-1
clone_size: many
v_call: TRBV7-2
cdr3_nt: TGTGCCAGCAGCAGTTGGGCCAAGAACACTGAAGCTTTCTTT
cdr3_aa: CASSSWAKNTEAFF

d_call: TRBD2
j_call: TRBJ2-4
clone_size: many
v_call: TRBV28
cdr3_nt: TGTGCCAGCGGGCATACTAGCGGGAGACGTGTCAAAAACATTCAGTACTTC
cdr3_aa: CASGHTSGRRVKNIQYF

d_call: .
j_call: TRBJ1-1
clone_size: .
v_call: TRBV6-6
cdr3_nt: TGTGCCAGCAGTTACTCGGGAGGGAGAGGGAAGAACACTGAAGCTTTCTTT
cdr3_aa: CASSYSGGRGKNTEAFF

d_call: .
j_call: TRBJ2-1
clone_size: many
v_call: TRBV19
cdr3_nt: TGTGCCAGTAGTTGGGGACATCTTACGAATGAGCAGTTCTTC
cdr3_aa: CASSWGHLTNEQFF

d_call: TRBD2
j_call: TRBJ2-2
clone_size: many
v_call: TRBV6-2/TRBV6-3
cdr3_nt: TGTGCCAGCAATCTAGCGGGGAACACCGGGGAGCTGTTTTTT
cdr3_aa: CASNLAGNTGELFF

d_call: .
j_call: TRBJ1-3
clone_size: .
v_call: TRBV19
cdr3_nt: TGTGCCTCAATGGACCCGGGACGGCGAAACACCATATATTTT
cdr3_aa: CASMDPGRRNTIYF

d_call: TRBD2
j_call: TRBJ2-3
clone_size: few
v_call: TRBV28
cdr3_nt: TGTGCCAGCAGTTCTAGCGGGAGTTTCACAGATACGCAGTATTTT
cdr3_aa: CASSSSGSFTDTQYF

d_call: TRBD2
j_call: TRBJ2-7
clone_size: few
v_call: TRBV12-3/TRBV12-4
cdr3_nt: TGTGCCAGCACTATAGGCCTAGCGGCCTCCTACGAGCAGTACTTC
cdr3_aa: CASTIGLAASYEQYF

d_call: .
j_call: TRBJ1-3
clone_size: few
v_call: TRBV7-9
cdr3_nt: TGTGCCAGCAGACCCCGTTCTATGATATACTCTGGAAACACCATATATTTT
cdr3_aa: CASRPRSMIYSGNTIYF

d_call: .
j_call: TRBJ2-7
clone_size: .
v_call: TRBV6-2/TRBV6-3
cdr3_nt: TGTGCCAGCAGTTACTCGAACGGCAAGGGAGAGCAGTACTTC
cdr3_aa: CASSYSNGKGEQYF

d_call: TRBD1
j_call: TRBJ2-3
clone_size: .
v_call: TRBV5-4
cdr3_nt: TGTGCCAGCACCACAGGGGGACACATCACAGATACGCAGTATTTT
cdr3_aa: CASTTGGHITDTQYF

d_call: .
j_call: TRBJ2-3
clone_size: many
v_call: TRBV7-2
cdr3_nt: TGTGCCAGCAGCCCGTATGGGGGGATCGGAGATACGCAGTATTTT
cdr3_aa: CASSPYGGIGDTQYF

d_call: .
j_call: TRBJ1-2
clone_size: .
v_call: TRBV7-9
cdr3_nt: TGTGCCAGCAGAAGGAACAGGACAGCCAACTATGGCTACACCTTC
cdr3_aa: CASRRNRTANYGYTF

d_call: .
j_call: TRBJ1-6
clone_size: .
v_call: TRBV15
cdr3_nt: TGTGCCACCAGCAGAGGGGATAATTCACCCCTCCACTTT
cdr3_aa: CATSRGDNSPLHF

d_call: .
j_call: TRBJ2-4
clone_size: few
v_call: TRBV6-6
cdr3_nt: TGTGCCAGCAGCCGAGACCGGGACGGAGGGCACTTC
cdr3_aa: CASSRDRDGGHF

d_call: .
j_call: TRBJ1-6
clone_size: many
v_call: TRBV7-9
cdr3_nt: TGTGCCAGCAGCCGACTGTATAATTCACCCCTCCACTTT
cdr3_aa: CASSRLYNSPLHF

d_call: .
j_call: TRBJ1-3
clone_size: many
v_call: TRBV7-2
cdr3_nt: TGTGCCAGCAGCTCTCTCGGGCCTGGAAACACCATATATTTT
cdr3_aa: CASSSLGPGNTIYF

d_call: .
j_call: TRBJ2-2
clone_size: many
v_call: TRBV3-1
cdr3_nt: TGTGCCAGCAGCCCGGGACTTCCCACCGGGGAGCTGTTTTTT
cdr3_aa: CASSPGLPTGELFF

d_call: TRBD1
j_call: TRBJ2-2
clone_size: few
v_call: TRBV6-5
cdr3_nt: TGTGCCAGCAGTTACTCGAGATACCGGACAGGGGCGAACACCGGGGAGCTGTTTTTT
cdr3_aa: CASSYSRYRTGANTGELFF

d_call: .
j_call: TRBJ2-1
clone_size: few
v_call: TRBV10-3
cdr3_nt: TGTGCCTCAAGCGGTGGAGGGAGCAATGAGCAGTTCTTC
cdr3_aa: CASSGGGSNEQFF

d_call: .
j_call: TRBJ1-3
clone_size: many
v_call: TRBV5-5
cdr3_nt: TGTGCCAGCAGCTGGCGGAGTTCCTCTGGAAACACCATATATTTT
cdr3_aa: CASSWRSSSGNTIYF

d_call: .
j_call: TRBJ2-1
clone_size: many
v_call: TRBV7-2
cdr3_nt: TGTGCCAGCAGCCCCAGATCTAGCGCTGCCACCTCCTACAATGAGCAGTTCTTC
cdr3_aa: CASSPRSSAATSYNEQFF

d_call: .
j_call: TRBJ2-1
clone_size: .
v_call: TRBV6-2/TRBV6-3
cdr3_nt: TGTGCCAGCAGTCCGTGGCCGGGCCTCATCAGGGAAACCGATCAGCAGTTCTTC
cdr3_aa: CASSPWPGLIRETDQQFF

d_call: TRBD1
j_call: TRBJ2-1
clone_size: many
v_call: TRBV12-5
cdr3_nt: TGTGCTAGTGGTTTGGCCCGGACAGGGGGCTACAATGAGCAGTTCTTC
cdr3_aa: CASGLARTGGYNEQFF

d_call: TRBD1
j_call: TRBJ1-3
clone_size: few
v_call: TRBV7-2
cdr3_nt: TGTGCCAGCTCCACAGGGGCTGGAAACACCATATATTTT
cdr3_aa: CASSTGAGNTIYF

d_call: .
j_call: TRBJ1-4
clone_size: few
v_call: TRBV7-9
cdr3_nt: TGTGCCAGCAGCTTTCCGATGGAAGGTGAAAAACTGTTTTTT
cdr3_aa: CASSFPMEGEKLFF

d_call: .
j_call: TRBJ2-4
clone_size: many
v_call: TRBV6-1
cdr3_nt: TGTGCCAGCTGGGCCAAAAACATTCAGTACTTC
cdr3_aa: CASWAKNIQYF

d_call: TRBD2
j_call: TRBJ2-7
clone_size: many
v_call: TRBV6-1
cdr3_nt: TGTGCCAGCAGTTTAGGGGCCGGGAGGGGCGAGCAGTACTTC
cdr3_aa: CASSLGAGRGEQYF

d_call: TRBD1
j_call: TRBJ2-3
clone_size: few
v_call: TRBV19
cdr3_nt: TGTGCCAGTAGTACCGACAGGGGGCCCAGCACAGATACGCAGTATTTT
cdr3_aa: CASSTDRGPSTDTQYF

d_call: TRBD1
j_call: TRBJ2-1
clone_size: many
v_call: TRBV5-8
cdr3_nt: TGTGCCAGCAGCCCGGGACAGTCAAACAATGAGCAGTTCTTC
cdr3_aa: CASSPGQSNNEQFF

d_call: .
j_call: TRBJ2-7
clone_size: .
v_call: TRBV5-6
cdr3_nt: TGTGCCAGCAGCTTACTAGCGTCAGGGGCCTACGAGCAGTACTTC
cdr3_aa: CASSLLASGAYEQYF

d_call: TRBD2
j_call: TRBJ2-1
clone_size: once
v_call: TRBV13
cdr3_nt: TGTGCCAGCAGCTCCGACCCTTCTAGCGGGAGGGCCTACAATGAGCAGTTCTTC
cdr3_aa: CASSSDPSSGRAYNEQFF

d_call: .
j_call: TRBJ2-2
clone_size: .
v_call: TRBV6-2/TRBV6-3
cdr3_nt: TGTGCCAGCAGCCTCCGGGCACCCGGACACCTTACCGGGGAGCTGTTTTTT
cdr3_aa: CASSLRAPGHLTGELFF

d_call: .
j_call: TRBJ2-5
clone_size: many
v_call: TRBV29-1
cdr3_nt: TGCAGCGGGTGGGGCAGGGAGACCCAGTACTTC
cdr3_aa: CSGWGRETQYF

d_call: .
j_call: TRBJ2-3
clone_size: many
v_call: TRBV7-2
cdr3_nt: TGTGCCAGCAGCTTAGTTCTCTCCGGCACAGATACGCAGTATTTT
cdr3_aa: CASSLVLSGTDTQYF

d_call: .
j_call: TRBJ2-1
clone_size: .
v_call: TRBV10-3
cdr3_nt: TGTGCCATCAGAGCCGTCCCGGGGGAGTACAATGAGCAGTTCTTC
cdr3_aa: CAIRAVPGEYNEQFF

d_call: .
j_call: TRBJ1-1
clone_size: .
v_call: TRBV7-3
cdr3_nt: TGTGCCAGCAGCTTAGCGGGGTATCCCGTAGGGAACACTGAAGCTTTCTTT
cdr3_aa: CASSLAGYPVGNTEAFF

d_call: TRBD1
j_call: TRBJ1-2
clone_size: many
v_call: TRBV7-2
cdr3_nt: TGTGCCAGCAGCTCCCGACAGGGGTCCAATGGCTACACCTTC
cdr3_aa: CASSSRQGSNGYTF

d_call: .
j_call: TRBJ1-5
clone_size: many
v_call: TRBV6-2/TRBV6-3
cdr3_nt: TGTGCCAGCAGTTACTCCCTAGGGGGACAGCCCCAGCATTTT
cdr3_aa: CASSYSLGGQPQHF

d_call: TRBD1
j_call: TRBJ1-5
clone_size: many
v_call: TRBV7-2
cdr3_nt: TGTGCCAGCAGCTTCACAGGGGGCTCCACTTATAGCAATCAGCCCCAGCATTTT
cdr3_aa: CASSFTGGSTYSNQPQHF

d_call: .
j_call: TRBJ1-1
clone_size: many
v_call: TRBV7-6
cdr3_nt: TGTGCCAGCAGCTTACAGGGTTCGATGAACACTGAAGCTTTCTTT
cdr3_aa: CASSLQGSMNTEAFF

d_call: TRBD1
j_call: TRBJ2-7
clone_size: .
v_call: TRBV29-1
cdr3_nt: TGCAGCGTTGCCGGGACAGGGATCTACGAGCAGTACTTC
cdr3_aa: CSVAGTGIYEQYF

d_call: .
j_call: TRBJ1-2
clone_size: once
v_call: TRBV10-3
cdr3_nt: TGTGCCATCAGTGGTGCGGACGCCTCGGGGTATGGCTACACCTTC
cdr3_aa: CAISGADASGYGYTF

d_call: TRBD1
j_call: TRBJ2-5
clone_size: few
v_call: TRBV6-2/TRBV6-3
cdr3_nt: TGTGCCAGCAGTTACTACCGACAGGGCGGCGAGACCCAGTACTTC
cdr3_aa: CASSYYRQGGETQYF

d_call: TRBD1
j_call: TRBJ2-3
clone_size: few
v_call: TRBV2
cdr3_nt: TGTGCCAGCGATAAAGGGACAGGACATCCCCCTAGCACAGATACGCAGTATTTT
cdr3_aa: CASDKGTGHPPSTDTQYF

d_call: .
j_call: TRBJ1-6
clone_size: many
v_call: TRBV20-1
cdr3_nt: TGCAGTGCTAGAGATCCCAACGGGAATTCACCCCTCCACTTT
cdr3_aa: CSARDPNGNSPLHF

d_call: TRBD1
j_call: TRBJ2-5
clone_size: many
v_call: TRBV7-2
cdr3_nt: TGTGCCAGCAGCTACAATACCGGGACAGCAAAAGAGACCCAGTACTTC
cdr3_aa: CASSYNTGTAKETQYF

d_call: TRBD2
j_call: TRBJ2-1
clone_size: few
v_call: TRBV29-1
cdr3_nt: TGCAGCGTTGGGGGTAGCGGGAAAAGCTCCTACAATGAGCAGTTCTTC
cdr3_aa: CSVGGSGKSSYNEQFF

d_call: .
j_call: TRBJ1-1
clone_size: .
v_call: TRBV6-2/TRBV6-3
cdr3_nt: TGTGCCAGCAGTTACGGACAGAGGGTGACTGAAGCTTTCTTT
cdr3_aa: CASSYGQRVTEAFF

d_call: .
j_call: TRBJ2-3
clone_size: many
v_call: TRBV12-3/TRBV12-4
cdr3_nt: TGTGCCAGCAGTTTTGAGTGGCTGGCGGCAGATACGCAGTATTTT
cdr3_aa: CASSFEWLAADTQYF

d_call: TRBD1
j_call: TRBJ1-2
clone_size: .
v_call: TRBV4-2
cdr3_nt: TGTGCCAGCAGCCCCAAACCGACAGGGACTAACTATGGCTACACCTTC
cdr3_aa: CASSPKPTGTNYGYTF

d_call: .
j_call: TRBJ1-1
clone_size: .
v_call: TRBV12-5
cdr3_nt: TGTGCTAGTGGTTTGGTACAGGCGAACACTGAAGCTTTCTTT
cdr3_aa: CASGLVQANTEAFF